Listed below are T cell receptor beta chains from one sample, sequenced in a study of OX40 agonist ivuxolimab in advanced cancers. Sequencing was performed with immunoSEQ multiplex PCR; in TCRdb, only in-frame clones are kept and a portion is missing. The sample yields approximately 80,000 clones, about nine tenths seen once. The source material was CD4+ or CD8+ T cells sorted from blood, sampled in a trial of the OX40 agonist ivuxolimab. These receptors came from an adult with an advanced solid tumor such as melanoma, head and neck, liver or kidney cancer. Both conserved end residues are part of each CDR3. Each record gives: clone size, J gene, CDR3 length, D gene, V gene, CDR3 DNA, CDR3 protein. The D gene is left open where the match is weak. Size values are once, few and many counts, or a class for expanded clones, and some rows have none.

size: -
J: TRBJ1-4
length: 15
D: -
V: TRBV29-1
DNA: TGCAGCGTGCGTCCAAGCCCAGGGCTAAATGAAAAACTGTTTTTT
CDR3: CSVRPSPGLNEKLFF

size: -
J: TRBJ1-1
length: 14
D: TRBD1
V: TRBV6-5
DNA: TGTGCCAGCAGTAGACAGGGGCCGGACACTGAAGCTTTCTTT
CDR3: CASSRQGPDTEAFF

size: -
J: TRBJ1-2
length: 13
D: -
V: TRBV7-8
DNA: TGTGCCAGCAGCACACCCTCATCCTATGGCTACACCTTC
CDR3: CASSTPSSYGYTF

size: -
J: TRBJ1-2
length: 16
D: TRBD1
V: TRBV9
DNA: TGTGCCAGCAGCGGGGGACAGGGTCTTTTCAACTATGGCTACACCTTC
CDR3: CASSGGQGLFNYGYTF

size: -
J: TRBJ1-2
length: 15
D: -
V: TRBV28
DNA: TGTGCCAGCATCGACGCCACCAGGGTCTCCGGTGGCTACACCTTC
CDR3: CASIDATRVSGGYTF

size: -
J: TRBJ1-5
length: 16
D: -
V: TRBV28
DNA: TGTGCCAGCAGTTTACTTCTCGGATTTACCACCCAGCCCCAGCATTTT
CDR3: CASSLLLGFTTQPQHF

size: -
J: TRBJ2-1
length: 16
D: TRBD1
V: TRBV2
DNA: TGTGCCAGCAGCCGTAGACAGGGGATGTTAAACAATGAGCAGTTCTTC
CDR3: CASSRRQGMLNNEQFF

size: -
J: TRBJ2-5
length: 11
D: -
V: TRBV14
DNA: TGTGCCAGCAGTCAGAGCCAGACCCAGTACTTC
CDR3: CASSQSQTQYF

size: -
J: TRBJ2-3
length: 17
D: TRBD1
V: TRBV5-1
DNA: TGCGCCAGCAGCTTGGCTCGAAGACAGGGGGGCACAGATACGCAGTATTTT
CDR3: CASSLARRQGGTDTQYF

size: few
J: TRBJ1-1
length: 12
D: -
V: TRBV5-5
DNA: TGTGCCAGCAGCGGTAACCCCACTGAAGCTTTCTTT
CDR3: CASSGNPTEAFF

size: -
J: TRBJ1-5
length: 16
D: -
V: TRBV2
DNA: TGTGCCAGCAGTGCAGGAACAGGGATCGGAGGACAGCCCCAGCATTTT
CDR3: CASSAGTGIGGQPQHF

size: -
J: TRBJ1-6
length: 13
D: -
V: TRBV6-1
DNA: TGTGCCAGCAGCGAAAACAGGAATTCACCCCTCCACTTT
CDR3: CASSENRNSPLHF

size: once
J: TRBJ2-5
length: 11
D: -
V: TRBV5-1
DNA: TGCGCCAGTAAGCGGGAAGAGACCCAGTACTTC
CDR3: CASKREETQYF

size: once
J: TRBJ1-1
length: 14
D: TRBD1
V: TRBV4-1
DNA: TGCGCCAGCAGCCAGGCAGACAGGGCCACTGAAGCTTTCTTT
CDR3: CASSQADRATEAFF

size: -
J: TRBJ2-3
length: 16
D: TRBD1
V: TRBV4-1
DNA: TGCGCCAGCAGCCTAACAGGACAGGGGAGGACAGATACGCAGTATTTT
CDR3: CASSLTGQGRTDTQYF

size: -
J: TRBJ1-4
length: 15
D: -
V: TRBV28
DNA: TGTGCCAGCAGTACCTTCCTAGGGGCAGGGGAAAAACTGTTTTTT
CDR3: CASSTFLGAGEKLFF

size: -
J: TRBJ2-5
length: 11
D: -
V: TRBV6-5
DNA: TGTGCCAGCAGCCCGGAAGAGACCCAGTACTTC
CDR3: CASSPEETQYF

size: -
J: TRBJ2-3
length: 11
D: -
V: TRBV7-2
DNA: TGTGCCAGCAGCTCCACAGATACGCAGTATTTT
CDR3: CASSSTDTQYF

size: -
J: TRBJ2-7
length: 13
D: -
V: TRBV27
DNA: TGTGCCAGCAGTTTGACGGATTCCTACGAGCAGTACTTC
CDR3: CASSLTDSYEQYF

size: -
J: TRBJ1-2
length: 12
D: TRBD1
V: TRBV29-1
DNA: TGCAGCGTCGACAGGGGTGACTATGGCTACACCTTC
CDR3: CSVDRGDYGYTF

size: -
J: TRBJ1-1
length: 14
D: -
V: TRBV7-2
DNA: TGTGCCAGCAGCTGGGGAGGGGGGAACACTGAAGCTTTCTTT
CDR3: CASSWGGGNTEAFF

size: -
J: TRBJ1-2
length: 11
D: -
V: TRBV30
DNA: TGTGCCTGGAGGGGCGGGGGGCGATACACCTTC
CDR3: CAWRGGGRYTF

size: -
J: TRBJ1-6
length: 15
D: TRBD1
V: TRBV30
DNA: TGTGCCTGGAGTGTACCCGACAGGGTGGGTTCACCCCTCCACTTT
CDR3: CAWSVPDRVGSPLHF

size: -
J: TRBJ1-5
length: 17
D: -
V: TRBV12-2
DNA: TGTGCAAGTCGCTTAGTGGCGGCCCTTATATGCGATCAGCCCCAGCATTTT
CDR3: CASRLVAALICDQPQHF

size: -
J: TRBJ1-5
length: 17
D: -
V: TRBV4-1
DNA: TGCGCCAGCAGCCAAGGGTCCGGGGAGAGGAGCAATCAGCCCCAGCATTTT
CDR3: CASSQGSGERSNQPQHF

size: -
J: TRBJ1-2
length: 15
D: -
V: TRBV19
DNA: TGTGCCAGTAGTAAAGATGCGCAGATTAACTATGGCTACACCTTC
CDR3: CASSKDAQINYGYTF

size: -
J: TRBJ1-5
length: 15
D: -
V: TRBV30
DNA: TGTGCCTGGAGTGTTCCCGGGCTGAGCAATCAGCCCCAGCATTTT
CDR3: CAWSVPGLSNQPQHF

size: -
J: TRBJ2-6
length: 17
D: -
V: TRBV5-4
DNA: TGTGCCAGCAGCTTGGACCCGACAGTCTCTGGGGCCAACGTCCTGACTTTC
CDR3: CASSLDPTVSGANVLTF

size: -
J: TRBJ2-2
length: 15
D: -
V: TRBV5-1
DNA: TGCGCCAGCAGCGTCCAGGACCAGTACACCGGGGAGCTGTTTTTT
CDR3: CASSVQDQYTGELFF

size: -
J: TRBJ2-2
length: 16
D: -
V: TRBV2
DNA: TGTGCCAGCAGCGGGGGGGACAGCGCGAACACCGGGGAGCTGTTTTTT
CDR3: CASSGGDSANTGELFF

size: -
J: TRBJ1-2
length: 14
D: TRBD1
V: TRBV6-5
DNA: TGTGCCAGCAGTTACCCACAGGGGAACTATGGCTACACCTTC
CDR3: CASSYPQGNYGYTF

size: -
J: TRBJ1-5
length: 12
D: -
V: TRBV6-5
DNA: TGTGCCAGCAGGGGGCCGGGTCAGCCCCAGCATTTT
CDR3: CASRGPGQPQHF

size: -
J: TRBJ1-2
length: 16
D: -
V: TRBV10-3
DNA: TGTGCCATCAGTGAGTCGACGGGGACGATTGGTTATGGCTACACCTTC
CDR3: CAISESTGTIGYGYTF

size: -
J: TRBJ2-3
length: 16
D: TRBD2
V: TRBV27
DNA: TGTGCCAGCAGTTCTACTAGCGGGGGGGTCACAGATACGCAGTATTTT
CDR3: CASSSTSGGVTDTQYF

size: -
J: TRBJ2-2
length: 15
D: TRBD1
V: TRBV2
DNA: TGTGCCAGCAGCAAAGGACAGGGGGTCACCGGGGAGCTGTTTTTT
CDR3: CASSKGQGVTGELFF

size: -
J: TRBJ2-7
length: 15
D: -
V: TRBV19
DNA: TGTGCCAGTACCCCGGGAGGGGGCGGCTCCTACGAGCAGTACTTC
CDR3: CASTPGGGGSYEQYF